What follows are 32 T cell receptor beta chains derived from one specimen sequenced in a study of tumor-infiltrating lymphocytes in primary liver carcinoma. cDNA specific to TCR beta was made from 450 to 500 ng of total RNA, with a constant-region primer employed for priming. TCR beta libraries came from three nested multiplex PCR rounds using slightly modified ARM-PCR. The first two PCR rounds used TRBV1-TRBV30 forward primers with a C-beta reverse primer, nine to eleven cycles each. From the multiplex PCR reads, TCRdb called clonotypes with MiXCR, one entry per CDR3 protein. The top ten hold 5.5% to 9% of the sample, which has 200,000 or so distinct CDR3 sequences, 65% seen once. Blood RNA was derived from unsorted whole blood, and germline DNA was extracted too. Sequencing input: peripheral blood. Receptors originate from an older woman with primary liver carcinoma and hepatitis B virus infection.

This clonotype has ten or more counts. V is TRBV7-8 and J is TRBJ1-2; TRBD1 agrees at 7 bases. This CDR3 comprises 17 residues. V was pared by 5 bases and J by 2 bases, with 14 bases of the junction left unmatched. CDR1 and CDR2 from the germline V gene are SGHVS and FQNEAQ. The DNA of the CDR3 is TGTGCCAGCAGCCTAATCCCATTGGGACAGCCAAACTATGGCTACACCTTC. It specifies CASSLIPLGQPNYGYTF.

This clonotype has more than one count but fewer than ten. This chain joins TRBV5-6 and TRBJ2-1, with D possibly being TRBD1 (7 bases). The CDR3 is 12 residues long. CDR1 is SGHDT and CDR2 is YYEEEE in the germline V gene. The ends were cut back, 6 bases at V and 14 bases at J, with 18 bases in the middle. CDR3 protein: CASNRGTGEEFF. CDR3 nucleotide sequence: TGTGCCAGCAACCGGGGAACAGGGGAGGAGTTCTTC.

The chain employs TRBV12-3 or TRBV12-4 and TRBJ2-7; 7 bases are a match to TRBD2. The trim removed 8 bases at V and 0 bases at J, leaving 13 bases unmatched. The CDR3 is 16 residues long. The CDR3 DNA is TGTGCCAGCGGCGGGACTACTAGTCTAACCTCCTACGAGCAGTACTTC. Translating it yields CASGGTTSLTSYEQYF.

Note on this clonotype: Relative to the germline gene, one junction end is altered; a read error may explain this. CDR3 residues: CVSSAGPGGPSYEQYF. The CDR3, as DNA: TGTGTCAGCAGCGCCGGCCCGGGAGGGCCCTCCTACGAGCAGTACTTC. The rearrangement uses TRBV9 and TRBJ2-7; 8 positions agree with TRBD2. The germline CDR1 and CDR2 sequences are SGDLS and YYNGEE. The CDR3 spans 16 residues.

Of note for this clonotype: This may be a read error: a much more frequent sequence differs by one nucleotide. The chain recombines TRBV10-3 with TRBJ2-1; perhaps TRBD2 as D (5 bases). V was clipped by 4 bases and J by 7 bases, with 20 bases between them. CDR3 length equals 16 residues. CDR1 and CDR2 (germline): ENHRY, SYGVKD. The CDR3 protein is CAISGRTRRVTNEQFF. The CDR3 DNA is TGTGCCATCAGTGGTAGAACTAGACGCGTTACGAATGAGCAGTTCTTC.

The count of this clonotype is one. The chain joins TRBV11-2 to TRBJ2-2; D is unclear. The V end lost 3 bases, the J end lost 7 bases, and 9 bases lay between the germline ends. Germline loops: CDR1 SGHAT, CDR2 FQNNGV. The CDR3 extends over 13 amino acids. DNA of the CDR3: TGTGCCAGCAGCTTTGACGAAAACGGGGAGCTGTTTTTT. Translation gives CASSFDENGELFF.

In regard to this clonotype: The junction differs from germline at one of its ends, possibly a read error. This chain uses TRBV11-2 with TRBJ2-2, with D maybe TRBD1 (6 bases). This CDR3 is built from 16 residues. Germline-derived CDR1 and CDR2 are SGHAT and FQNNGV. CDR3 DNA: TGTGCCAGCAGCCCCCGGACAGTTACGAACACCGGGGAACTGTTTTTT. It is translated as CASSPRTVTNTGELFF. Variable domain in full (rest from reference TRBV11-2 and TRBJ2-2): EAGVAQSPRYKIIEKRQSVAFWCNPISGHATLYWYQQILGQGPKLLIQFQNNGVVDDSQLPKDRFSAERLKGVDSTLKIQPAKLEDSAVYLCASSPRTVTNTGELFFGEGSRLTVL.

In regard to this clonotype: A much bigger clone sits one base away, suggesting this may be a read error. The genes are TRBV6-5 and TRBJ1-1, with D maybe TRBD1 (5 bases). This CDR3 has 16 amino acids. Germline CDR1 is MNHEY and CDR2 is SVGAGI. V lost 7 bases and J 5 bases, leaving 23 bases between the germline ends. The chain's CDR3 is CASTPRQWDFPTEAFF. CDR3 coding DNA: TGTGCCAGCACCCCGAGACAGTGGGACTTCCCAACTGAAGCTTTCTTT.

A note on this clonotype: Germline is not matched at one junction end, which may reflect a read error. The gene calls are TRBV11-2 and TRBJ2-3, with 8 nucleotides matching TRBD1. The CDR3 spans 13 residues. The V gene's germline CDR1 is SGHAT and CDR2 FQNNGV. The DNA for the CDR3 is TGTCCCAGCAGGACAGGGAACGTGGATACGCAGTATTTT. It encodes CPSRTGNVDTQYF.

Concerning this clonotype: With a much larger clone just one base away, this may be a read error. Without the conserved terminal phenylalanine or tryptophan, this CDR3 likely stems from a read error. This rearrangement joins TRBV6-6 to TRBJ1-1; D perhaps matches TRBD1 (5 bases). Germline V CDR1 and CDR2: MNHNY, SVGAGI (reference sequence). Trimming took off 5 bases at V and 0 bases at J, with 16 bases between the two ends. CDR3 size: 16 residues. CDR3 loop: CASSAGLGRLNTEAFS. The CDR3 nucleotides are TGTGCCAGCAGTGCCGGCCTGGGACGGTTGAACACTGAAGCTTTCTCT.

There are many counts of this clonotype. This chain joins TRBV29-1 and TRBJ2-1; 12 bases map to TRBD2. V was pared by 6 bases and J by 0 bases, with 3 bases of the junction left unmatched. CDR1 is SQVTM and CDR2 is ANQGSEA in the germline V gene. The length of the CDR3 is 15 residues. CDR3 sequence: CSVQTSGSSYNEQFF. CDR3 nucleotide sequence: TGCAGCGTCCAGACTAGCGGGAGCTCCTACAATGAGCAGTTCTTC.

This rearrangement joins TRBV11-3 to TRBJ2-6; no reliable D call. Trimming shortened V by 5 bases and J by 5 bases, and 7 bases separated the two germline ends. Germline CDR1 is SGHNT and CDR2 is YENEEA. CDR3 length: 13 residues. The CDR3 here is CASSLSRANVLTF. The CDR3 coding sequence is TGTGCCAGCAGCCTATCCAGGGCCAACGTCCTGACTTTC. The full variable domain, rest sourced from reference TRBV11-3 and TRBJ2-6, is EAGVVQSPRYKIIEKKQPVAFWCNPISGHNTLYWYLQNLGQGPELLIRYENEEAVDDSQLPKDRFSAERLKGVDSTLKIQPAELGDSAVYLCASSLSRANVLTFGAGSRLTVL.

The V call is TRBV6-5, the J call TRBJ2-7; 10 bases are a match to TRBD2. Germline values: CDR1 MNHEY, CDR2 SVGAGI. Trimming at V came to 5 bases and at J to 2 bases, leaving 6 bases not matched to a gene. The CDR3 loop spans 15 amino acids. CDR3 sequence (DNA): TGTGCCAGCAGTCGGACTAGCGGCAACACCTACGAGCAGTACTTC. Its translation: CASSRTSGNTYEQYF.

Concerning this clonotype: This may arise from a read error, as a much more abundant clone is one base away. The rearrangement uses TRBV4-1 and TRBJ2-1; D remains unclear. The CDR3 consists of 16 residues. The V gene lost 1 base and the J gene lost 5 bases, with 15 bases spanning the gap. Germline values: CDR1 MGHRA, CDR2 YSYEKL. Here the CDR3 reads CASSQGGSRANNEQFF. As DNA, the CDR3 is TGCGCCAGCAGCCAAGGAGGTAGCCGAGCGAACAATGAGCAGTTCTTC.

The chain links TRBV19 to TRBJ1-1; D may be TRBD1 (6 bases). Germline V gene sequence: CDR1 LNHDA, CDR2 SQIVND (reference sequence). V gave up 4 bases and J gave up 0 bases, with 9 bases separating them. The CDR3 has 14 residues. The CDR3: CASSTGAMNTEAFF. As DNA, the CDR3 is TGTGCCAGTAGTACAGGGGCGATGAACACTGAAGCTTTCTTT.

The rearrangement uses TRBV6-1 and TRBJ1-1; maybe TRBD1 (5 bases). The CDR3 covers 13 residues. V was pared by 5 bases and J by 6 bases, with 13 bases between. Germline V CDR1 and CDR2: MNHNS, SASEGT. The CDR3 nucleotides are TGTGCCAGCAGTCAGGGTATAGGCGCTGAAGCTTTCTTT. As protein: CASSQGIGAEAFF.

Of note for this clonotype: A much larger clone lies one base from this, so it may be a read error. The chain combines TRBV6-6 with TRBJ2-1; 12 bases map to TRBD2. This CDR3 is built from 18 residues. Germline V CDR1 and CDR2: MNHNY, SVGAGI (reference sequence). As DNA, the CDR3 is TGTGCCAGCACCGGGACTAGCGGGCGTCTCCGAACCTACGATGAGCAGTTCTTC. Its protein is CASTGTSGRLRTYDEQFF.

Regarding this clonotype: At one end, the junction sequence differs from germline, possibly due to a read error. The chain combines TRBV29-1 with TRBJ2-2; 11 positions agree with TRBD2. From germline, CDR1 is SQVTM and CDR2 ANQGSEA. The CDR3 extends over 15 amino acids. CDR3 nucleotides: TGCAGCGTTGAGGCTAGCGGGAGGCTCGGAGGGGAACTGTTTTTT. Translation gives CSVEASGRLGGELFF.

The CDR3 nucleotides are TGTGCCAGCAGTTACGGCGGTGGCCGAAGAGAGACCCAGTACTTC. Translating it yields CASSYGGGRRETQYF. V is TRBV6-5 and J is TRBJ2-5; D gene uncertain. V gave up 2 bases and J gave up 4 bases, with 14 bases separating them. Germline lookup yields CDR1 MNHEY and CDR2 SVGAGI. The CDR3 sequence is 15 residues long.

For this clonotype: At one end, the junction sequence differs from germline, possibly due to a read error. The chain has TRBV11-2 and TRBJ1-1; D not resolved. The CDR3 spans 13 residues. Germline lookup yields CDR1 SGHAT and CDR2 FQNNGV. CDR3 nucleotides: TGTGCCAGCAGCCCCAGTGATGGCATTGAAGCTTTCTTC. Amino acid sequence: CASSPSDGIEAFF.

In this sample, this clonotype turned up a few times. It may be a read error: a sequence one base away is much more abundant. The V and J genes are TRBV4-1 and TRBJ2-3; D possibly corresponds to TRBD2 (5 bases). V gave up 4 bases and J gave up 0 bases, with 11 bases separating them. This CDR3 has 15 residues. CDR1 and CDR2 from the germline V gene are MGHRA and YSYEKL. CDR3 nucleotide sequence: TGCGCCAGCAGCCGAGATAAGCGGAGCACAGATACGCAGTATTTT. This codes for CASSRDKRSTDTQYF.

This clonotype has just one count. At one end the junction does not follow the germline gene, possibly because of a read error. The chain links TRBV28 to TRBJ2-1; TRBD2 aligns across 14 bases. The CDR3 loop spans 16 amino acids. CDR1 and CDR2 (germline): MDHEN, SYDVKM. CDR3 coding DNA: TGTGCCGGCAGTTTACCGGGACTAGCGGGAGTTTATGAGCAGTTCTTC. Its protein is CAGSLPGLAGVYEQFF. Drawing the rest from reference TRBV28 and TRBJ2-1, the complete variable domain is DVKVTQSSRYLVKRTGEKVFLECVQDMDHENMFWYRQDPGLGLRLIYFSYDVKMKEKGDIPEGYSVSREKKERFSLILESASTNQTSMYLCAGSLPGLAGVYEQFFGPGTRLTVL.

The chain has TRBV9 and TRBJ1-4; a possible D gene is TRBD1 (6 bases). The CDR3 loop spans 15 amino acids. CDR1 is SGDLS and CDR2 is YYNGEE in the germline V gene. V was trimmed by 3 bases and J by 4 bases, leaving 13 bases between them. The CDR3 sequence is CASSAQGGNNEKLFF. CDR3 DNA: TGTGCCAGCAGCGCACAAGGGGGGAATAATGAAAAACTGTTTTTT.

This clonotype was seen only a few times. This chain joins TRBV6-5 and TRBJ2-1; tentatively, D is TRBD1 (8 bases). V was shortened by 5 bases and J by 7 bases, with 18 bases between the two germline ends. This CDR3 comprises 15 residues. Germline assignment: CDR1 MNHEY and CDR2 SVGAGI. The CDR3 DNA is TGTGCCAGCAGTCCCTCAGACAGGGGAGGGAATGAGCAGTTCTTC. Its translation: CASSPSDRGGNEQFF.

Concerning this clonotype: The junction does not match germline at one end; this may be a read error. This chain connects TRBV6-5 to TRBJ2-7; the D is unclear. From germline, CDR1 is MNHEY and CDR2 SVGAGI. The CDR3 consists of 16 residues. The CDR3 reads CASSYSTETCSCEQHF. The CDR3 DNA reads TGTGCCAGCAGTTACTCGACGGAGACATGCTCCTGCGAGCAGCACTTC.

Details on this clonotype: A junction boundary mismatches the germline segment, possibly from a read error. V gene TRBV28 combines with J gene TRBJ2-7; 11 bases match TRBD2. Germline assignment: CDR1 MDHEN and CDR2 SYDVKM. The CDR3 is 14 amino acids. The CDR3 reads CAGSVAGGPYEQYF. CDR3 in DNA: TGTGCCGGCAGCGTAGCGGGAGGGCCCTACGAGCAGTACTTC.

The rearrangement joins TRBV6-5 to TRBJ1-2; D remains unclear. Germline CDR1 and CDR2: MNHEY and SVGAGI. This CDR3 spans 15 amino acids. V shed 1 base and J shed 0 bases, with 9 bases lying between them. CDR3 coding DNA: TGTGCCAGCAGTTACTTGGGCGCGTCTAACTATGGCTACACCTTC. Its translation is CASSYLGASNYGYTF.

The chain employs TRBV28 and TRBJ2-7, with a weak D call TRBD2 (7 bases). V was clipped by 7 bases and J by 3 bases, with 16 bases between them. This CDR3 contains 14 residues. Germline values: CDR1 MDHEN, CDR2 SYDVKM. The CDR3: CASTGGGSFYEQYF. CDR3 nucleotides: TGTGCCAGCACCGGGGGCGGGAGTTTCTACGAGCAGTACTTC.

This chain joins TRBV29-1 and TRBJ1-1, with 8 bases matching TRBD1. This CDR3 region has 13 residues. Unmatched junction bases numbered 11, after V lost 4 bases and J lost 10 bases. Germline CDR1 is SQVTM and CDR2 is ANQGSEA. CDR3 protein: CSVGTQGAVRAFF. The CDR3 DNA is TGCAGCGTTGGGACGCAGGGGGCTGTTCGAGCTTTCTTT. Based on the CDR3 plus reference TRBV29-1 and TRBJ1-1, the full variable domain is SAVISQKPSRDICQRGTSLTIQCQVDSQVTMMFWYRQQPGQSLTLIATANQGSEATYESGFVIDKFPISRPNLTFSTLTVSNMSPEDSSIYLCSVGTQGAVRAFFGQGTRLTVV.

This clonotype was seen repeatedly, ten times or more. The rearrangement uses TRBV6-1 and TRBJ2-3; 9 nucleotides align to TRBD2. V was pared by 3 bases and J by 1 base, with 8 bases of the junction left unmatched. Germline V gene sequence: CDR1 MNHNS, CDR2 SASEGT. The CDR3 runs to 17 residues. The CDR3 nucleotides are TGTGCCAGCAGTGAGACGGCGGGGGGGCAAGGCACAGATACGCAGTATTTT. Translated: CASSETAGGQGTDTQYF.

On this clonotype: The conserved phenylalanine or tryptophan normally closing the CDR3 is absent here, so this likely arose from a read error. V and J are TRBV11-3 and TRBJ1-1, with 7 bases that match TRBD1. Trimming cost V 4 bases and J 5 bases; bases outside gene matches: 7. The CDR3 extends over 14 amino acids. The germline CDR1 and CDR2 sequences are SGHNT and YENEEA. Written as DNA, the CDR3 is TGTGCCAGCAGCTCAGGGGGTTTTCTGACTGAAGCTTTCCTT. It encodes CASSSGGFLTEAFL.

The chain links TRBV5-1 to TRBJ2-5, with 8 bases fitting TRBD1. With 0 bases clipped from V and 5 bases from J, the junction kept 6 bases outside the gene matches. The CDR3 has 15 residues. Germline assignment: CDR1 SGHRS and CDR2 YFSETQ. CDR3: CASSLVPGQEETQYF. The CDR3 DNA follows: TGCGCCAGCAGCTTGGTACCGGGACAGGAGGAGACCCAGTACTTC.